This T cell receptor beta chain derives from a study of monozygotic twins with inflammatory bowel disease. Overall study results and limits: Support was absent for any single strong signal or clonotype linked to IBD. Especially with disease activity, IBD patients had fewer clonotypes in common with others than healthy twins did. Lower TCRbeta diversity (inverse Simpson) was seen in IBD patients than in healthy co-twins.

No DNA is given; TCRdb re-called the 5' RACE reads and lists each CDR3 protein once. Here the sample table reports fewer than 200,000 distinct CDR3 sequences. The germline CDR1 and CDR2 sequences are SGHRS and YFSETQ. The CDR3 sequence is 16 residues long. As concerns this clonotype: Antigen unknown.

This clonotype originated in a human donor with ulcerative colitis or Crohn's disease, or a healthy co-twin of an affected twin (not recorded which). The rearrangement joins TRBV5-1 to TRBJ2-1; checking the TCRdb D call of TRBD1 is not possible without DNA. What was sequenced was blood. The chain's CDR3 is CASSPRLGGETIEQFF.